This record covers a single T cell receptor (beta chain). Seattle patient enrollment occurred during active infection, with longitudinal follow-up thereafter. The sample belongs to a study of blood T cell repertoires in COVID-19. Study-wide context: The samples span acute and convalescent COVID-19 from the United States, Italy and Spain. From T cells, B-cell-depleted T cells, or PBMCs came the material, which was cDNA or gDNA.

Source study methods: Nucleated cell number was recorded as an estimate derived from reference gene primer amplification. The repertoire was sequenced with immunoSEQ multiplex PCR; TCRdb's copy has only in-frame clones and lacks some. The DNA was the basis for D and trimming; V, J and clone size are from that table. The table has about 420,000 clones, 70% to 90% seen once. V lost 8 bases and J 3 bases, leaving 20 bases between the germline ends. The CDR3 is made up of 16 amino acids. CDR1 and CDR2 from the germline V gene are MDHEN and SYDVKM. This TCR came from a man between 18 and 35 years old with COVID-19, enrolled during active disease. The sample comprised peripheral blood. J is TRBJ2-1 and V is TRBV28; possible D gene TRBD2, 6 bases. CDR3 DNA sequence: TGTGCCAGCTCATTCGGCGGGGTGGGTTTCTACAATGAGCAGTTCTTC. This codes for CASSFGGVGFYNEQFF.